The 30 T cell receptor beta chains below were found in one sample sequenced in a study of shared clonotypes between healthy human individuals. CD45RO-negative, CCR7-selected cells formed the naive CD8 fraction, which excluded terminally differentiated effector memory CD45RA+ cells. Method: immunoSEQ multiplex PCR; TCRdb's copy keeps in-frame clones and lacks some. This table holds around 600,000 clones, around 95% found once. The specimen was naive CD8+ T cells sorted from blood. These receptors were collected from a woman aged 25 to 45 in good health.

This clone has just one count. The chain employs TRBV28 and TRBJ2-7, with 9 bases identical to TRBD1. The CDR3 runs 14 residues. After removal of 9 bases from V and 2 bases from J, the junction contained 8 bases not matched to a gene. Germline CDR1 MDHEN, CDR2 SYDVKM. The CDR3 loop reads CASRPTGGAYEQYF. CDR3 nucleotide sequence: TGTGCCAGTAGACCTACAGGGGGCGCCTACGAGCAGTACTTC. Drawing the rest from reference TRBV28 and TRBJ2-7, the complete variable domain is DVKVTQSSRYLVKRTGEKVFLECVQDMDHENMFWYRQDPGLGLRLIYFSYDVKMKEKGDIPEGYSVSREKKERFSLILESASTNQTSMYLCASRPTGGAYEQYFGPGTRLTVT.

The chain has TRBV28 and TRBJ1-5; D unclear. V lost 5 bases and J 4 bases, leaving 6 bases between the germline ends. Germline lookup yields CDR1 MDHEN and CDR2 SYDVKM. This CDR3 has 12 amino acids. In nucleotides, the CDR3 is TGTGCCAGCAGTCTAGAGAATCAGCCCCAGCATTTT. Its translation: CASSLENQPQHF.

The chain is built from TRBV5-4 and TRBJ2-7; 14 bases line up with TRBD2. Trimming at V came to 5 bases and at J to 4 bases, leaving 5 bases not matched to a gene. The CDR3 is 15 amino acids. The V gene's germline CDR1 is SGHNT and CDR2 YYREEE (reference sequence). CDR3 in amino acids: CASSYGTSGSYEQYF. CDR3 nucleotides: TGTGCCAGCAGTTACGGGACTAGCGGGAGTTACGAGCAGTACTTC.

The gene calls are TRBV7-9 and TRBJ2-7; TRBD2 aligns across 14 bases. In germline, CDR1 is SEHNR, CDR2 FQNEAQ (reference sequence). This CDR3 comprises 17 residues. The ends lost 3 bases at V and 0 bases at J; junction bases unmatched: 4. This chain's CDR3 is CASSLGLAGALSYEQYF. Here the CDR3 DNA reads TGTGCCAGCAGCTTGGGACTAGCGGGGGCCCTCTCCTACGAGCAGTACTTC.

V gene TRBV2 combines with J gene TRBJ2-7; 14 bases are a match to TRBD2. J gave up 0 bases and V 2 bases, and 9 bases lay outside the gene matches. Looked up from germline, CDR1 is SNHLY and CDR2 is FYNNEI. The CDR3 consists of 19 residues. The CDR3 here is CASSEPGTSGRKSSYEQYF. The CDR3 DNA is TGTGCCAGCAGTGAACCCGGGACTAGCGGGAGAAAGAGCTCCTACGAGCAGTACTTC. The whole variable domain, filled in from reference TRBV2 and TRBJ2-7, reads EPEVTQTPSHQVTQMGQEVILRCVPISNHLYFYWYRQILGQKVEFLVSFYNNEISEKSEIFDDQFSVERPDGSNFTLKIRSTKLEDSAMYFCASSEPGTSGRKSSYEQYFGPGTRLTVT.

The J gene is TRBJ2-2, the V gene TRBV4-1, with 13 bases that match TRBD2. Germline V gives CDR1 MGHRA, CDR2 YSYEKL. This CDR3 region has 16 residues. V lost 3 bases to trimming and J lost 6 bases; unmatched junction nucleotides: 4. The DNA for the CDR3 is TGCGCCAGCAGCCAGGCAGGACTAGCGGGAGCCGGGGAGCTGTTTTTT. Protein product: CASSQAGLAGAGELFF.

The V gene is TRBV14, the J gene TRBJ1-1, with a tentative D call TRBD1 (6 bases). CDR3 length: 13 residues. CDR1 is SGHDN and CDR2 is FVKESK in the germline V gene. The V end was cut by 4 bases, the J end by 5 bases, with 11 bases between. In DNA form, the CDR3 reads TGTGCCAGCAGCCTCTACGGGACAACTGAAGCTTTCTTT. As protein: CASSLYGTTEAFF.

The CDR3: CASSGGASYGYTF. CDR3 coding DNA: TGTGCCAGCAGTGGGGGCGCTTCCTATGGCTACACCTTC. The genes are TRBV27 and TRBJ1-2; perhaps TRBD1 as D (6 bases). Trimming took off 5 bases at V and 4 bases at J, with 11 bases between the two ends. Germline assignment: CDR1 MNHEY and CDR2 SMNVEV (reference sequence). This CDR3 spans 13 amino acids.

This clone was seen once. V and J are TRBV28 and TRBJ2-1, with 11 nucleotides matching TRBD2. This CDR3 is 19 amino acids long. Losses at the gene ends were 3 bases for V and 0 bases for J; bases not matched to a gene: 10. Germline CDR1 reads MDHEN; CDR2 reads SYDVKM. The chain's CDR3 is CASSFFGGLAGTSYNEQFF. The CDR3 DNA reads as TGTGCCAGCAGTTTTTTCGGAGGACTAGCGGGCACCTCCTACAATGAGCAGTTCTTC. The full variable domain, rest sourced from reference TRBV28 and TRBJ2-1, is DVKVTQSSRYLVKRTGEKVFLECVQDMDHENMFWYRQDPGLGLRLIYFSYDVKMKEKGDIPEGYSVSREKKERFSLILESASTNQTSMYLCASSFFGGLAGTSYNEQFFGPGTRLTVL.

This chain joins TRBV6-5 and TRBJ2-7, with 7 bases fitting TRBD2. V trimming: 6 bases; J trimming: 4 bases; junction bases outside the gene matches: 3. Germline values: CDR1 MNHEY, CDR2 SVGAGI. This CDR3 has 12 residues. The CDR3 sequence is CASSLGGYEQYF. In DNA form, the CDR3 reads TGTGCCAGCAGCCTGGGGGGGTACGAGCAGTACTTC.

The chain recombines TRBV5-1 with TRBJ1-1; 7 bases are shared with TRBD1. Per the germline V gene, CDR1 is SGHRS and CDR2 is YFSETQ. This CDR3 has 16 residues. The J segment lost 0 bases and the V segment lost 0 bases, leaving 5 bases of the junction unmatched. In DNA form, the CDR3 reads TGCGCCAGCAGCTTGGTAGAGGGGGCGATGAACACTGAAGCTTTCTTT. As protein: CASSLVEGAMNTEAFF.

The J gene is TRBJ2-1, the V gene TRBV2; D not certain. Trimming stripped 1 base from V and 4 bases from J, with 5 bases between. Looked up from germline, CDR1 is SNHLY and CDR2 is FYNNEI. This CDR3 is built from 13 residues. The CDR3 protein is CASSEGQYNEQFF. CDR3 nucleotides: TGTGCCAGCAGTGAAGGGCAATACAATGAGCAGTTCTTC.

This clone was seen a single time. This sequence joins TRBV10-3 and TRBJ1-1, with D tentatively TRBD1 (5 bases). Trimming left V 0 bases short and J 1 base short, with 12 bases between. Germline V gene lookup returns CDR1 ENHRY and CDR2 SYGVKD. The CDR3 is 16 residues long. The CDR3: CAISESRGTGNTEAFF. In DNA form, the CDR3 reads TGTGCCATCAGTGAGTCAAGAGGGACCGGGAACACTGAAGCTTTCTTT.

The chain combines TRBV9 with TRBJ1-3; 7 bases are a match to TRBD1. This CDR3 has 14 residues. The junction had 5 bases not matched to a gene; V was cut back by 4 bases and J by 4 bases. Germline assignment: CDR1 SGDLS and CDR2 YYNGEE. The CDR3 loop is CASSTQGWGNTIYF. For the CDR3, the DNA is TGTGCCAGCAGCACACAGGGGTGGGGAAACACCATATATTTT.

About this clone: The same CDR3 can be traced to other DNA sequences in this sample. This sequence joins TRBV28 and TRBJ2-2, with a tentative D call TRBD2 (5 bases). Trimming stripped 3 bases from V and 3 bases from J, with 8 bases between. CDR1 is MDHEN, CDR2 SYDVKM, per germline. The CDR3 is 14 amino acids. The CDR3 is CASSLGVYTGELFF. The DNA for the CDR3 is TGTGCCAGCAGTTTGGGAGTTTACACCGGGGAGCTGTTTTTT. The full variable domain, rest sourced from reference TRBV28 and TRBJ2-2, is DVKVTQSSRYLVKRTGEKVFLECVQDMDHENMFWYRQDPGLGLRLIYFSYDVKMKEKGDIPEGYSVSREKKERFSLILESASTNQTSMYLCASSLGVYTGELFFGEGSRLTVL.

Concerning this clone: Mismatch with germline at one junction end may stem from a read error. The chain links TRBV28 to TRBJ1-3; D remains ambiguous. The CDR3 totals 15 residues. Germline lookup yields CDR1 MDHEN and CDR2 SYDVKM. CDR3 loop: CASSLTPIIGDTIYF. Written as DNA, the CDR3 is TGTGCCAGCAGTTTAACACCGATAATTGGAGACACCATATATTTT. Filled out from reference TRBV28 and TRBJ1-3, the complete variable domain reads DVKVTQSSRYLVKRTGEKVFLECVQDMDHENMFWYRQDPGLGLRLIYFSYDVKMKEKGDIPEGYSVSREKKERFSLILESASTNQTSMYLCASSLTPIIGDTIYFGEGSWLTVV.

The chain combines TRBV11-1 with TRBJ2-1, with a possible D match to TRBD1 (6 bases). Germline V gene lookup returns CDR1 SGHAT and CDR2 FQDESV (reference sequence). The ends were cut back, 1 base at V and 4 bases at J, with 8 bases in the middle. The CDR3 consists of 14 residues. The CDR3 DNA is TGTGCCAGCAGCTTAGGACAGGTTTACAATGAGCAGTTCTTC. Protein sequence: CASSLGQVYNEQFF.

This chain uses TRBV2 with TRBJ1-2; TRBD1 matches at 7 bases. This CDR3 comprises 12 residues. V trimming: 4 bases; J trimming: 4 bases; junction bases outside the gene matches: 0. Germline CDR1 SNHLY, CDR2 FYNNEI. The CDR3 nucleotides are TGTGCCAGCAGTGGGACAGGCTATGGCTACACCTTC. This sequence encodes CASSGTGYGYTF. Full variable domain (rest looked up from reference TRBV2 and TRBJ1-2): EPEVTQTPSHQVTQMGQEVILRCVPISNHLYFYWYRQILGQKVEFLVSFYNNEISEKSEIFDDQFSVERPDGSNFTLKIRSTKLEDSAMYFCASSGTGYGYTFGSGTRLTVV.

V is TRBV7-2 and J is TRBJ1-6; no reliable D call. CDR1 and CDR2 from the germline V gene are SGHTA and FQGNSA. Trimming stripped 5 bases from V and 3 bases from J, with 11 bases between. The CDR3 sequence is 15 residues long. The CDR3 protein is CASSPRGSYNSPLHF. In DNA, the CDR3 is TGTGCCAGCAGCCCCCGCGGTAGCTATAATTCACCCCTCCACTTT.

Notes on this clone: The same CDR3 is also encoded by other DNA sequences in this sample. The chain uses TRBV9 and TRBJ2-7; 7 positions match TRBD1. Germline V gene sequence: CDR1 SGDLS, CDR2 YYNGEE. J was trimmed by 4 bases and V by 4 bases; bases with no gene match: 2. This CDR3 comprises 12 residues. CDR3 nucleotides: TGTGCCAGCAGCCAGGGGGATTACGAGCAGTACTTC. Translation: CASSQGDYEQYF.

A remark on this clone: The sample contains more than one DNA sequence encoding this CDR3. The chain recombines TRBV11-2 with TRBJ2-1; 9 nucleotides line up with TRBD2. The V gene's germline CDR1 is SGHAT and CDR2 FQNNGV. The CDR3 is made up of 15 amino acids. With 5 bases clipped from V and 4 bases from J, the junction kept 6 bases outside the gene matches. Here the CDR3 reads CASSLLAGDYNEQFF. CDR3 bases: TGTGCCAGCAGCCTACTAGCGGGCGATTACAATGAGCAGTTCTTC.

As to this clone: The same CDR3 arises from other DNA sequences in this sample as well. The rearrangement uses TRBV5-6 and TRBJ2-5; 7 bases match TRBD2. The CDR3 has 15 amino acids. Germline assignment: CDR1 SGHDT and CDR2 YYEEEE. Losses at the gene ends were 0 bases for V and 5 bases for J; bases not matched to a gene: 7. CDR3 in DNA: TGTGCCAGCAGCTTGGGACTAGCCGGTCAGGAGACCCAGTACTTC. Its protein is CASSLGLAGQETQYF.

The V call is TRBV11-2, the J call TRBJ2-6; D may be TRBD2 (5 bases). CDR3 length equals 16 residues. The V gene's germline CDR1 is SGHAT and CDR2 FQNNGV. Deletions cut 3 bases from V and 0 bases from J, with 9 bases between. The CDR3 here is CASSFMGVSGANVLTF. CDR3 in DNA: TGTGCCAGCAGCTTTATGGGAGTCTCTGGGGCCAACGTCCTGACTTTC.

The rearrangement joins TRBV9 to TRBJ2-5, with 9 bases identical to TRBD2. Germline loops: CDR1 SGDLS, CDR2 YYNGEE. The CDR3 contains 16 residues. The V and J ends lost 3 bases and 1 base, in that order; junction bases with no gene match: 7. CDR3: CASSALAGASQETQYF. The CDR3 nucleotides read TGTGCCAGCAGCGCGTTAGCGGGAGCGTCCCAAGAGACCCAGTACTTC.

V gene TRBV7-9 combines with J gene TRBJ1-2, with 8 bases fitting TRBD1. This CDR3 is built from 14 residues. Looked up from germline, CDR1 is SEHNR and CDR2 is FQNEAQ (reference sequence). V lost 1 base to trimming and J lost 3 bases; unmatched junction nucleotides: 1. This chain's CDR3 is CASSLGTGYYGYTF. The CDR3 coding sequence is TGTGCCAGCAGCTTAGGGACAGGGTACTATGGCTACACCTTC.

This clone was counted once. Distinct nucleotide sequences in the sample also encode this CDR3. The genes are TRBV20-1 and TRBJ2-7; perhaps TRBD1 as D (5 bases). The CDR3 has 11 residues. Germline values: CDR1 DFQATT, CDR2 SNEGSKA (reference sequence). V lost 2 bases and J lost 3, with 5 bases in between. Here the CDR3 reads CSARRGYEQYF. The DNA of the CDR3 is TGCAGTGCTAGAAGGGGCTACGAGCAGTACTTC.

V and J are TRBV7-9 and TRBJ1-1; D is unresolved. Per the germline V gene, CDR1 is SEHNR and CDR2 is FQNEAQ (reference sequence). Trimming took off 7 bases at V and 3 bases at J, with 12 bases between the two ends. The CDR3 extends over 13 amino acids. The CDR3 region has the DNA TGTGCCAGCAAGGTCCGGGTTGACACTGAAGCTTTCTTT. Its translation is CASKVRVDTEAFF. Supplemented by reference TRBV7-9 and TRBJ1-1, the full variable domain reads DTGVSQNPRHKITKRGQNVTFRCDPISEHNRLYWYRQTLGQGPEFLTYFQNEAQLEKSRLLSDRFSAERPKGSFSTLEIQRTEQGDSAMYLCASKVRVDTEAFFGQGTRLTVV.

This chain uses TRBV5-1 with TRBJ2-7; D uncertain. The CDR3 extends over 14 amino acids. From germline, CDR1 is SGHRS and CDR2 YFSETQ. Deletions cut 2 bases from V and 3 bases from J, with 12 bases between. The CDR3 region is CASSFEHTHYEQYF. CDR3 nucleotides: TGCGCCAGCAGCTTCGAGCACACTCACTACGAGCAGTACTTC.

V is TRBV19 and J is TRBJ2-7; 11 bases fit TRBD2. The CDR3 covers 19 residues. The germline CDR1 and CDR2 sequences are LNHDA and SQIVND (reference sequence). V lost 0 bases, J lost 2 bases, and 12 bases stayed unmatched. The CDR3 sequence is CASSIEGRRTSGPPYEQYF. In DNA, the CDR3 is TGTGCCAGTAGTATAGAGGGACGGAGGACTAGCGGGCCACCCTACGAGCAGTACTTC.

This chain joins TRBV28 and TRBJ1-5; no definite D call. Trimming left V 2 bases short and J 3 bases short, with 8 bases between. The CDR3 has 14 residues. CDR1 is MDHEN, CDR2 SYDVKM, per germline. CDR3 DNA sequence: TGTGCCAGCAGTTTAGGTGGTATCAATCAGCCCCAGCATTTT. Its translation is CASSLGGINQPQHF.